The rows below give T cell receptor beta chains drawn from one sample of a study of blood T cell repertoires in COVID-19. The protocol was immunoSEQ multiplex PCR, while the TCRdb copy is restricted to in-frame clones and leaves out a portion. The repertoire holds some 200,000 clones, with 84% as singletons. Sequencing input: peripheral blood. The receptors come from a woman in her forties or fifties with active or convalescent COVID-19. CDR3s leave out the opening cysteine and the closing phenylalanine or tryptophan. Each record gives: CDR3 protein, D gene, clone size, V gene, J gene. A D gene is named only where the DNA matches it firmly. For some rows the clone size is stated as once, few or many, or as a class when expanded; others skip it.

cdr3_aa: ASSQDRGWSPLH; d_call: NA; clone_size: NA; v_call: TRBV14; j_call: TRBJ1-6
cdr3_aa: ASSLAGQGAPNYGYT; d_call: TRBD1; clone_size: NA; v_call: TRBV28; j_call: TRBJ1-2
cdr3_aa: ASSLPGVTSGNTIY; d_call: NA; clone_size: NA; v_call: TRBV28; j_call: TRBJ1-3
cdr3_aa: ASSSPRGGRYGYT; d_call: NA; clone_size: NA; v_call: TRBV11-2; j_call: TRBJ1-2
cdr3_aa: ASSRTSGLDTQY; d_call: TRBD2; clone_size: NA; v_call: TRBV11-2; j_call: TRBJ2-3
cdr3_aa: ASARGGTMNTEAF; d_call: NA; clone_size: NA; v_call: TRBV10-2; j_call: TRBJ1-1
cdr3_aa: ASSRIYRMSNQPQH; d_call: NA; clone_size: once; v_call: TRBV28; j_call: TRBJ1-5
cdr3_aa: ASSPGFLGGGQETQY; d_call: TRBD2; clone_size: NA; v_call: TRBV9; j_call: TRBJ2-5
cdr3_aa: ATSRGSGGVETQY; d_call: TRBD2; clone_size: NA; v_call: TRBV15; j_call: TRBJ2-5
cdr3_aa: ASSLRPGQGGFGYT; d_call: TRBD1; clone_size: NA; v_call: TRBV27; j_call: TRBJ1-2
cdr3_aa: ASNLQGINEKLF; d_call: NA; clone_size: NA; v_call: TRBV19; j_call: TRBJ1-4
cdr3_aa: ASTNTSPLH; d_call: NA; clone_size: NA; v_call: TRBV28; j_call: TRBJ1-6
cdr3_aa: ASCRRAGGTDTQY; d_call: TRBD2; clone_size: NA; v_call: TRBV27; j_call: TRBJ2-3
cdr3_aa: ASSFAGTGGSYEQY; d_call: TRBD1; clone_size: NA; v_call: TRBV5-6; j_call: TRBJ2-7
cdr3_aa: ASSLFGNTIY; d_call: NA; clone_size: NA; v_call: TRBV12-3/TRBV12-4; j_call: TRBJ1-3
cdr3_aa: ASGERTATNEKLF; d_call: NA; clone_size: NA; v_call: TRBV3-1/TRBV3-2; j_call: TRBJ1-4
cdr3_aa: ASSNPTGNYGYT; d_call: TRBD1; clone_size: NA; v_call: TRBV19; j_call: TRBJ1-2
cdr3_aa: ASSLLATDSPLH; d_call: NA; clone_size: NA; v_call: TRBV28; j_call: TRBJ1-6
cdr3_aa: ATSQGANTGELF; d_call: NA; clone_size: NA; v_call: TRBV24-1; j_call: TRBJ2-2
cdr3_aa: ASSLKSTQGQDSGANVLT; d_call: NA; clone_size: NA; v_call: TRBV27; j_call: TRBJ2-6
cdr3_aa: ASSLTGGAGNEQF; d_call: TRBD2; clone_size: NA; v_call: TRBV6-2/TRBV6-3; j_call: TRBJ2-1
cdr3_aa: ASSRTGDYGYT; d_call: TRBD1; clone_size: NA; v_call: TRBV5-1; j_call: TRBJ1-2
cdr3_aa: ASSRAGDPSQEQY; d_call: TRBD2; clone_size: NA; v_call: TRBV4-2; j_call: TRBJ2-7
cdr3_aa: ASSQDRGQSFRGYT; d_call: NA; clone_size: NA; v_call: TRBV4-2; j_call: TRBJ1-2
cdr3_aa: ASSSTDRPYNEQF; d_call: NA; clone_size: NA; v_call: TRBV27; j_call: TRBJ2-1
cdr3_aa: ASSLYGGGNQPQH; d_call: NA; clone_size: NA; v_call: TRBV11-2; j_call: TRBJ1-5
cdr3_aa: ASTGRQGNGYT; d_call: TRBD1; clone_size: NA; v_call: TRBV6-5; j_call: TRBJ1-2
cdr3_aa: ASAPLPGQGEILDYGYT; d_call: TRBD1; clone_size: NA; v_call: TRBV12-5; j_call: TRBJ1-2
cdr3_aa: ASESPGESYNEQF; d_call: NA; clone_size: NA; v_call: TRBV12-5; j_call: TRBJ2-1
cdr3_aa: ASSKTGNEQF; d_call: TRBD1; clone_size: few; v_call: TRBV5-4; j_call: TRBJ2-1
cdr3_aa: AWSSTYGYT; d_call: NA; clone_size: NA; v_call: TRBV30; j_call: TRBJ1-2
cdr3_aa: ASSLAGTSRFREQY; d_call: TRBD2; clone_size: once; v_call: TRBV7-9; j_call: TRBJ2-7
cdr3_aa: ASSLGGRADEKLF; d_call: NA; clone_size: NA; v_call: TRBV5-4; j_call: TRBJ1-4
cdr3_aa: ASSAQDRIYGYT; d_call: TRBD1; clone_size: NA; v_call: TRBV9; j_call: TRBJ1-2
cdr3_aa: ASSQEGGYDNQPQH; d_call: TRBD1; clone_size: NA; v_call: TRBV4-1; j_call: TRBJ1-5